This T cell receptor (beta chain) was captured in a study of cytomegalovirus exposure and HLA in healthy donors. Study outcomes and limitations: Most TCR beta V segments were productive about 87% or about 30% of the time in an earlier analysis. The authors listed 180 or so TCR beta chains as cytomegalovirus-associated. Among the sequence variants, a highly shared cluster was likely an artifact of sequencing.

Donors consisted of healthy bone marrow donors. The PCR made use of 60 Vbeta and 13 Jbeta primers. TCRdb's copy holds only in-frame clones and misses some; the assay was immunoSEQ multiplex PCR. The sample has around 50,000 clones; 70% to 85% are singletons. Points on this clone: Antigen specificity is unknown.

Germline CDR1 reads MNHEY; CDR2 reads SVGAGI. J was trimmed by 0 bases and V by 6 bases; bases with no gene match: 4. This CDR3 is built from 15 residues. The chain has TRBV6-5 and TRBJ2-3; 9 bases align to TRBD1. The sequence was obtained from a man aged 40-50 years in good health and CMV-seronegative. The sequencing input was PBMCs. The CDR3 protein is CASSLQGASTDTQYF. CDR3 coding DNA: TGTGCCAGCAGCCTACAGGGGGCGAGCACAGATACGCAGTATTTT.